Shown below are 31 T cell receptor beta chains from a single sample sequenced in a study of vaccination and CD4 T cells after COVID-19. Cultured CD4+ T cell DNA underwent sequencing with the Oncomine TCR Beta short-read assay. Cultured CD4+ T cells yielded the extracted genomic DNA. MiXCR, applied by TCRdb to the PCR reads, yields one record per CDR3 protein. The repertoire holds about 9,500 distinct CDR3 sequences, with more than 30% as singletons. Treatment defined: approximately 10-day PBMC culture with coronavirus spike peptide pools or control peptides (ViraFEST assay). Ahead of the COVID-19 pandemic (2011-2018), the CD4+ T cells of the unexposed donor were collected. These receptors lack a known antigen. The sample was CD4+ T cells from blood, cultured in vitro. Source of these receptors: a human donor in good health.

This clonotype was counted a few times. The rearrangement uses TRBV19 and TRBJ2-3; D is tentatively TRBD1 or TRBD2 (5 bases each). The germline V gene encodes CDR1 LNHDA and CDR2 SQIVND (reference sequence). V lost 6 bases, J lost 4 bases, and 17 bases lay in between. The CDR3 has 15 amino acids. The CDR3 loop reads CASSRARWDADTQYF. CDR3 coding DNA: TGTGCCAGTAGCAGGGCCCGATGGGACGCAGATACGCAGTATTTT.

This clonotype was counted a few times. The chain employs TRBV19 and TRBJ1-5; 9 bases align to TRBD1. The CDR3 consists of 16 residues. V gave up 4 bases and J gave up 0 bases; unmatched junction bases: 4. Germline lookup yields CDR1 LNHDA and CDR2 SQIVND (reference sequence). The CDR3 region has the DNA TGTGCCAGTAGTACTACAGGGGGCAATAGCAATCAGCCCCAGCATTTT. As protein: CASSTTGGNSNQPQHF.

The chain combines TRBV6-5 with TRBJ2-1; D might be TRBD2 (6 bases). The V gene lost 0 bases and the J gene lost 0 bases, with 12 bases spanning the gap. Germline V lookup: CDR1 MNHEY, CDR2 SVGAGI. The CDR3 extends over 17 amino acids. CDR3 protein: CASSYSTGGSSYNEQFF. CDR3 DNA sequence: TGTGCCAGCAGTTACTCGACCGGAGGGAGCTCCTACAATGAGCAGTTCTTC.

The chain links TRBV20-1 to TRBJ2-7; 8 bases map to TRBD1. Germline values: CDR1 DFQATT, CDR2 SNEGSKA (reference sequence). V shed 2 bases, J shed 5 bases, and the junction held 5 bases outside the gene matches. CDR3 length equals 13 residues. The CDR3: CSARTAGGNEQYF. CDR3 coding DNA: TGCAGTGCTAGAACGGCAGGGGGCAACGAGCAGTACTTC.

This clonotype has only a few counts. This chain joins TRBV2 and TRBJ1-2; 7 bases agree with TRBD1. The CDR3 contains 12 residues. V lost 6 bases, J lost 6 bases, and 4 bases stayed unmatched. Germline V CDR1 and CDR2: SNHLY, FYNNEI. The CDR3 region has the DNA TGTGCCAGCAGGGCCGACAGGGATGGCTACACCTTC. It codes for CASRADRDGYTF. The complete variable domain, with remaining parts taken from reference TRBV2 and TRBJ1-2, reads EPEVTQTPSHQVTQMGQEVILRCVPISNHLYFYWYRQILGQKVEFLVSFYNNEISEKSEIFDDQFSVERPDGSNFTLKIRSTKLEDSAMYFCASRADRDGYTFGSGTRLTVV.

The V call is TRBV20-1, the J call TRBJ2-5; D possibly matches TRBD1 or TRBD2 (5 bases each). CDR1 DFQATT and CDR2 SNEGSKA come from the germline V gene (reference sequence). The CDR3 spans 12 residues. V was shortened by 7 bases and J by 5 bases, with 14 bases between the two germline ends. CDR3 in amino acids: CSVVLGEETQYF. CDR3 DNA: TGCAGTGTTGTCTTGGGGGAGGAGACCCAGTACTTC.

This clonotype showed up just a few times. This sequence joins TRBV20-1 and TRBJ2-7; 14 bases fit TRBD2. J lost 3 bases, V lost 6 bases, and 13 bases had no gene match. CDR3 length: 17 residues. The V gene's germline CDR1 is DFQATT and CDR2 SNEGSKA (reference sequence). The DNA of the CDR3 is TGCAGTGCAAGACTAGCGGGAGGGCCCTTAATAGTCTACGAGCAGTACTTC. Protein: CSARLAGGPLIVYEQYF.

The chain has TRBV7-2 and TRBJ1-2; TRBD1 aligns across 12 bases. The CDR3 has 17 amino acids. The trim removed 5 bases at V and 3 bases at J, leaving 10 bases unmatched. The V gene's germline CDR1 is SGHTA and CDR2 FQGNSA. The CDR3 bases are TGTGCCAGCAGCCCCAGGGACAGGGGGCGGCCCTACTATGGCTACACCTTC. It yields the protein CASSPRDRGRPYYGYTF.

This clonotype was counted only a few times. The J gene is TRBJ1-1, the V gene TRBV20-1, with D maybe TRBD1 (5 bases). The CDR3 totals 13 residues. V was cut by 5 bases and J by 3 bases, with 13 bases left in between. Germline V gene sequence: CDR1 DFQATT, CDR2 SNEGSKA (reference sequence). The CDR3 loop reads CSAPLRGHTEAFF. The DNA of the CDR3 is TGCAGTGCTCCCTTGCGGGGCCACACTGAAGCTTTCTTT.

This chain uses TRBV5-1 with TRBJ2-7, with D perhaps matching TRBD2 (5 bases). The CDR3 sequence is 14 residues long. Germline V lookup: CDR1 SGHRS, CDR2 YFSETQ. V was clipped by 7 bases and J by 0 bases, with 14 bases between them. The CDR3 DNA reads as TGCGCCAGCGGCCTACTAGATACCTCCTACGAGCAGTACTTC. As protein: CASGLLDTSYEQYF. Based on the CDR3 plus reference TRBV5-1 and TRBJ2-7, the full variable domain is KAGVTQTPRYLIKTRGQQVTLSCSPISGHRSVSWYQQTPGQGLQFLFEYFSETQRNKGNFPGRFSGRQFSNSRSEMNVSTLELGDSALYLCASGLLDTSYEQYFGPGTRLTVT.

This clonotype occurred a few times. The chain uses TRBV7-2 and TRBJ2-3; D gene uncertain. This CDR3 has 16 amino acids. CDR1 and CDR2 from the germline V gene are SGHTA and FQGNSA. The V gene lost 1 base and the J gene lost 4 bases, with 15 bases spanning the gap. CDR3 amino acids: CASSLENILTADTQYF. The CDR3 DNA follows: TGTGCCAGCAGCTTAGAGAATATACTTACTGCAGATACGCAGTATTTT.

The chain carries TRBV29-1 and TRBJ2-3; D is unclear. The CDR3 is 14 residues long. Trimming took 3 bases from V and 5 from J, leaving 15 bases between them. Germline values: CDR1 SQVTM, CDR2 ANQGSEA. The CDR3 nucleotides read TGCAGCGTTGACTATACAATAAGGAGAGATACGCAGTATTTT. Its translation: CSVDYTIRRDTQYF.

This clonotype turned up a few times. The chain uses TRBV12-3 or TRBV12-4 and TRBJ1-2; 7 bases map to TRBD1. Trimming at V came to 5 bases and at J to 5 bases, leaving 8 bases not matched to a gene. The CDR3 loop spans 14 amino acids. The DNA of the CDR3 is TGTGCCAGCAGTCCAAGGACAGGACCTTATGGCTACACCTTC. This codes for CASSPRTGPYGYTF.

This clonotype was counted a few times. CDR3 protein: CASSLMGRDRNSQQYF. Here the CDR3 DNA reads TGTGCCAGCAGCTTAATGGGCAGGGACAGAAACAGTCAGCAGTACTTC. V is TRBV7-3 and J is TRBJ2-7; TRBD1 aligns across 7 bases. V lost 1 base, J lost 8 bases, and 14 bases stayed unmatched. The CDR3 has 16 amino acids. From germline, CDR1 is SGHTA and CDR2 FQGTGA. Combining the CDR3 with reference TRBV7-3 and TRBJ2-7 gives the whole variable domain GAGVSQTPSNKVTEKGKYVELRCDPISGHTALYWYRQSLGQGPEFLIYFQGTGAADDSGLPNDRFFAVRPEGSVSTLKIQRTERGDSAVYLCASSLMGRDRNSQQYFGPGTRLTVT.

This clonotype showed up just a few times. The chain employs TRBV7-2 and TRBJ2-3; D may correspond to TRBD1 or TRBD2 (5 bases each). This CDR3 has 15 residues. Germline CDR1 is SGHTA and CDR2 is FQGNSA. V lost 6 bases, J lost 4 bases, and 17 bases lay in between. The CDR3 is CASSRGAGQADTQYF. As DNA, the CDR3 is TGTGCCAGCAGTCGGGGAGCAGGGCAGGCAGATACGCAGTATTTT.

The V call is TRBV7-2, the J call TRBJ1-1; the match to TRBD1 covers 12 bases. V gave up 1 base and J gave up 2 bases; unmatched junction bases: 5. In germline, CDR1 is SGHTA, CDR2 FQGNSA. This CDR3 region has 17 residues. The chain's CDR3 is CASSLDGGTGGNTEAFF. The DNA of the CDR3 is TGTGCCAGCAGCTTAGATGGCGGGACAGGGGGCAACACTGAAGCTTTCTTT.

The chain uses TRBV28 and TRBJ2-7; D is tentatively TRBD1 or TRBD2 (5 bases each). Germline V gene data show CDR1 as MDHEN and CDR2 as SYDVKM. The CDR3 runs to 18 residues. The V gene lost 4 bases and the J gene lost 2 bases, with 24 bases spanning the gap. The CDR3 loop reads CASSYPLNPGTGPYEQYF. The CDR3 DNA reads as TGTGCCAGCAGTTATCCTTTGAACCCCGGGACGGGGCCCTACGAGCAGTACTTC.

There are a few counts of this clonotype. The V call is TRBV7-2, the J call TRBJ2-5, with 8 positions matching TRBD2. V gave up 3 bases and J gave up 5 bases; unmatched junction bases: 5. The CDR3 is made up of 14 amino acids. Germline-derived CDR1 and CDR2 are SGHTA and FQGNSA. The CDR3 region has the DNA TGTGCCAGCAGCTTGGCGGGAGGTCGGGAGACCCAGTACTTC. Protein: CASSLAGGRETQYF.

The sample holds a few counts of this clonotype. The chain couples TRBV28 to TRBJ1-5; TRBD1 agrees at 10 bases. CDR1 is MDHEN, CDR2 SYDVKM, per germline. The CDR3 loop spans 15 amino acids. The ends lost 6 bases at V and 6 bases at J; junction bases unmatched: 8. This CDR3 is CASSLGTGVLQPQHF. The CDR3 DNA sequence: TGTGCCAGCAGCCTAGGGACAGGGGTTCTTCAGCCCCAGCATTTT.

In its sample, this clonotype was seen a few times. The chain uses TRBV6-5 and TRBJ2-5, with 12 positions matching TRBD2. The CDR3 consists of 20 residues. Germline assignment: CDR1 MNHEY and CDR2 SVGAGI. J was trimmed by 1 base and V by 2 bases; bases with no gene match: 14. CDR3 protein: CASSYLTSGRPLEGQETQYF. In DNA, the CDR3 is TGTGCCAGCAGTTACCTGACTAGCGGGAGACCGCTTGAGGGCCAAGAGACCCAGTACTTC.

The rearrangement links TRBV4-2 to TRBJ1-6; D remains unclear. V lost 0 bases and J lost 7, with 10 bases in between. CDR3 length: 15 residues. Germline assignment: CDR1 LGHNA and CDR2 YNFKEQ. In DNA form, the CDR3 reads TGTGCCAGCAGCCAAGACGGTGCGGCAAATTCACCCCTCCACTTT. It encodes CASSQDGAANSPLHF.

V is TRBV5-6 and J is TRBJ1-2, with D maybe TRBD1 (5 bases). The V gene lost 4 bases and the J gene lost 6 bases, with 10 bases spanning the gap. The CDR3 runs to 12 residues. Germline V lookup: CDR1 SGHDT, CDR2 YYEEEE. Here the CDR3 reads CASSQTVDGYTF. For the CDR3, the DNA is TGTGCCAGCAGCCAGACAGTAGATGGCTACACCTTC.

The chain joins TRBV28 to TRBJ2-3, with D possibly TRBD1 on 6 matching bases. The CDR3 runs 19 residues. Germline V CDR1 and CDR2: MDHEN, SYDVKM. Trimming stripped 5 bases from V and 1 base from J, with 25 bases between. The CDR3 loop reads CASSPRRWTVSEGTDTQYF. DNA for the CDR3: TGTGCCAGCAGTCCTCGAAGATGGACAGTATCAGAGGGCACAGATACGCAGTATTTT.

V gene TRBV20-1 combines with J gene TRBJ2-3; D unresolved. The germline V gene encodes CDR1 DFQATT and CDR2 SNEGSKA (reference sequence). This CDR3 is built from 14 residues. V dropped 6 bases and J dropped 3 bases, with 16 bases sitting between them. The CDR3 nucleotides are TGCAGTGCAACCCCTAGGGCGTTGACAGATACGCAGTATTTT. This encodes CSATPRALTDTQYF.

The V gene is TRBV6-1, the J gene TRBJ2-3, with D uncertain. Trimming removed 6 bases at V and 0 bases at J, with 10 bases between. Per the germline V gene, CDR1 is MNHNS and CDR2 is SASEGT. The CDR3 extends over 14 amino acids. The CDR3 here is CASSVAKSTDTQYF. The CDR3 bases are TGTGCCAGCAGCGTCGCGAAAAGCACAGATACGCAGTATTTT.

The chain joins TRBV24-1 to TRBJ2-3, with D unresolved. The CDR3 sequence is 16 residues long. Germline lookup yields CDR1 KGHDR and CDR2 SFDVKD. V was shortened by 3 bases and J by 3 bases, with 15 bases between the two germline ends. The CDR3 bases are TGTGCCACCAGTGATCCCCTCGACCTTGGTACAGATACGCAGTATTTT. This translates into CATSDPLDLGTDTQYF.

A few counts support this clonotype. The gene calls are TRBV28 and TRBJ2-7; tentative D call: TRBD2 (6 bases). Germline V CDR1 and CDR2: MDHEN, SYDVKM. The CDR3 runs to 13 residues. Deletions cut 6 bases from V and 3 bases from J, with 12 bases between. CDR3 in amino acids: CASRRDFGYEQYF. CDR3 in DNA: TGTGCCAGCAGGAGGGACTTCGGCTACGAGCAGTACTTC. The complete variable domain, with remaining parts taken from reference TRBV28 and TRBJ2-7, reads DVKVTQSSRYLVKRTGEKVFLECVQDMDHENMFWYRQDPGLGLRLIYFSYDVKMKEKGDIPEGYSVSREKKERFSLILESASTNQTSMYLCASRRDFGYEQYFGPGTRLTVT.

This clonotype was recorded a few times. V and J are TRBV6-1 and TRBJ2-7; D might be TRBD2 (5 bases). Germline loops: CDR1 MNHNS, CDR2 SASEGT. Between the trimmed V and J ends, which lost 10 bases and 2 bases, there was a span of 15 bases. This CDR3 has 13 residues. The CDR3 reads CATTGDGTYEQYF. The CDR3 bases are TGTGCCACCACTGGAGACGGGACCTACGAGCAGTACTTC.

DNA of the CDR3: TGTGCCACCAGCAGGATGGGGACAGGGAAAGATACGCAGTATTTT. It yields the protein CATSRMGTGKDTQYF. The chain joins TRBV15 to TRBJ2-3; 9 nucleotides match TRBD1. The CDR3 consists of 15 residues. Germline V gives CDR1 LNHNV, CDR2 YYDKDF (reference sequence). The junction had 6 bases not matched to a gene; V was cut back by 3 bases and J by 5 bases. Drawing the rest from reference TRBV15 and TRBJ2-3, the complete variable domain is DAMVIQNPRYQVTQFGKPVTLSCSQTLNHNVMYWYQQKSSQAPKLLFHYYDKDFNNEADTPDNFQSRRPNTSFCFLDIRSPGLGDTAMYLCATSRMGTGKDTQYFGPGTRLTVL.

This clonotype was picked up a small number of times. This chain uses TRBV20-1 with TRBJ2-5, with 8 bases lining up with TRBD1. Germline CDR1 and CDR2: DFQATT and SNEGSKA (reference sequence). Trimming cost V 1 base and J 4 bases; bases outside gene matches: 14. CDR3 length: 17 amino acids. Here the CDR3 DNA reads TGCAGTGCTAGAGCCGCGGACAGGGAAAAGGCTCCAGAGACCCAGTACTTC. Translated: CSARAADREKAPETQYF.

The rearrangement links TRBV20-1 to TRBJ1-5; possible D gene TRBD1, 6 bases. V lost 0 bases and J 7 bases, leaving 13 bases between the germline ends. Germline V lookup: CDR1 DFQATT, CDR2 SNEGSKA (reference sequence). The CDR3 length is 14 residues. CDR3 DNA sequence: TGCAGTGCTAGAGATCCCAGGGGCGAGCAGCCCCAGCATTTT. Protein: CSARDPRGEQPQHF.